Listed here are 16 T cell receptor beta chains from one sample, sequenced in a study of control samples from healthy donors and cancer patients. The method was immunoSEQ multiplex PCR; TCRdb's version includes in-frame clones alone and lacks a portion of them. The sample shows approximately 87,000 clones, 91% of them seen only once. Sequencing used blood. The receptors here all came from a man aged 50 to 59 in good health.

J is TRBJ2-1 and V is TRBV10-2, with D unresolved. Trimming shortened V by 3 bases and J by 7 bases, and 16 bases separated the two germline ends. The CDR3 covers 15 residues. CDR1 is WSHSY, CDR2 SAAADI, per germline. This CDR3 is CASSDGRALRNEQFF. The CDR3 DNA sequence: TGCGCCAGCAGTGATGGTCGGGCCCTGAGGAATGAGCAGTTCTTC.

The table lists this clone with a count of one. The rearrangement joins TRBV18 to TRBJ2-7, with 9 bases identical to TRBD2. Germline-derived CDR1 and CDR2 are KGHSH and LQKENI. The CDR3 is 17 residues long. The J segment lost 0 bases and the V segment lost 2 bases, leaving 8 bases of the junction unmatched. The CDR3 DNA reads as TGTGCCAGCTCACCAGGGGCTAGCGGGGTGAGCTCCTACGAGCAGTACTTC. This encodes CASSPGASGVSSYEQYF.

The DNA of the CDR3 is TGCAGCGCGTCTCGGGGGACCTCCTACAATGAGCAGTTCTTC. This sequence encodes CSASRGTSYNEQFF. This chain uses TRBV29-1 with TRBJ2-1, with D perhaps matching TRBD2 (6 bases). This CDR3 has 14 amino acids. V lost 7 bases, J lost 0 bases, and 13 bases lay in between. The germline CDR1 and CDR2 sequences are SQVTM and ANQGSEA.

The genes are TRBV7-9 and TRBJ2-1, with 8 bases fitting TRBD1. The length of the CDR3 is 19 residues. The J segment lost 0 bases and the V segment lost 5 bases, leaving 15 bases of the junction unmatched. Per germline, CDR1 SEHNR and CDR2 FQNEAQ (reference sequence). CDR3 nucleotides: TGTGCCAGCAGCGGATGGGACAGGCCCTTATGGCACTCCTACAATGAGCAGTTCTTC. Its translation: CASSGWDRPLWHSYNEQFF.

In this sample, this clone turned up once. CDR3 sequence reads: CASSSGGAANEKLFF. DNA of the CDR3: TGCGCCAGCTCGTCTGGAGGGGCTGCTAATGAAAAACTGTTTTTT. The V gene is TRBV10-1, the J gene TRBJ1-4, with D possibly TRBD1 on 5 matching bases. Trimming removed 8 bases from V and 3 bases from J, with 16 bases in between. The CDR3 extends over 15 amino acids. Per germline, CDR1 WNHNN and CDR2 SYGVQD (reference sequence).

This clone was found once. The chain employs TRBV12-3 or TRBV12-4 and TRBJ1-1; D call uncertain. The CDR3 covers 11 residues. Trimming stripped 3 bases from V and 5 bases from J, with 4 bases between. CDR3 loop: CASSFRTEAFF. In DNA form, the CDR3 reads TGTGCCAGCAGTTTTCGGACTGAAGCTTTCTTT.

This clone was seen a single time. The CDR3 sequence is CASSQDRDPGRGNEKLFF. In DNA form, the CDR3 reads TGCGCCAGCAGCCAAGATAGGGACCCAGGGAGGGGTAATGAAAAACTGTTTTTT. This sequence joins TRBV4-3 and TRBJ1-4; perhaps TRBD1 as D (5 bases). CDR1 and CDR2 from the germline V gene are LGHNA and YSLEER. V was pared by 0 bases and J by 4 bases, with 18 bases between. This CDR3 is 18 amino acids long.

The chain joins TRBV2 to TRBJ2-2; 9 bases align to TRBD1. The CDR3 is made up of 14 amino acids. V lost 3 bases, J lost 9 bases, and 5 bases stayed unmatched. The germline V gene has CDR1 SNHLY and CDR2 FYNNEI. CDR3 residues: CASSEGTGNWELFF. The CDR3, as DNA: TGTGCCAGCAGTGAGGGGACAGGGAACTGGGAGCTGTTTTTT.

The rearrangement uses TRBV29-1 and TRBJ1-1; no firm D call. This CDR3 comprises 11 residues. Germline V lookup: CDR1 SQVTM, CDR2 ANQGSEA. Deletions cut 6 bases from V and 1 base from J, with 6 bases between. The CDR3 sequence: CSVWKNTEAFF. CDR3 DNA: TGCAGCGTCTGGAAGAACACTGAAGCTTTCTTT.

This chain uses TRBV30 with TRBJ2-5; maybe TRBD2 (6 bases). CDR1 is GTSNPN and CDR2 is SVGIG in the germline V gene (reference sequence). The V end lost 0 bases, the J end lost 3 bases, and 8 bases lay between the germline ends. The CDR3 has 13 amino acids. This CDR3 is CAWSVLAEETQYF. In DNA, the CDR3 is TGTGCCTGGAGTGTACTAGCCGAAGAGACCCAGTACTTC.

This chain connects TRBV7-9 to TRBJ1-5; weak D call: TRBD1 (5 bases). Germline lookup yields CDR1 SEHNR and CDR2 FQNEAQ (reference sequence). Trimming cost V 5 bases and J 4 bases, with 9 bases left between them. This CDR3 has 13 residues. The CDR3 sequence: CASSRDGNQPQHF. In DNA, the CDR3 is TGTGCCAGCAGCCGGGACGGTAATCAGCCCCAGCATTTT.

CDR3: CASSPDPYSNQPQHF. In DNA, the CDR3 is TGTGCCAGCAGTCCGGACCCCTATAGCAATCAGCCCCAGCATTTT. This chain joins TRBV6-5 and TRBJ1-5; D call uncertain. This CDR3 comprises 15 residues. CDR1 and CDR2 from the germline V gene are MNHEY and SVGAGI. Trimming took 5 bases from V and 0 from J, leaving 11 bases between them.

The J gene is TRBJ1-2, the V gene TRBV28, with D perhaps matching TRBD1 (5 bases). In germline, CDR1 is MDHEN, CDR2 SYDVKM. Trimming pared 3 bases from V and 3 bases from J, leaving 11 bases between. The CDR3 is 14 residues long. CDR3 residues: CASSLKGRDYGYTF. The CDR3, as DNA: TGTGCCAGCAGTTTGAAGGGCAGGGACTATGGCTACACCTTC.

The CDR3 DNA is TGTGCCAGCAGCCGTAGGGAAATGAACACTGAAGCTTTCTTT. Translating it yields CASSRREMNTEAFF. The chain couples TRBV3-1 (or the pseudogene TRBV3-2) to TRBJ1-1; D ambiguous. This CDR3 contains 14 residues. V shed 4 bases and J shed 0 bases, with 9 bases lying between them. The germline CDR1 and CDR2 sequences are LGHDT and YNNKEL (reference sequence).

The CDR3 is CASSPQSPGLAGYNEQFF. CDR3 DNA sequence: TGTGCCAGCAGTCCACAAAGCCCGGGACTAGCGGGATACAATGAGCAGTTCTTC. The chain has TRBV27 and TRBJ2-1; 13 bases are shared with TRBD2. CDR3 size: 18 residues. Germline V CDR1 and CDR2: MNHEY, SMNVEV (reference sequence). V was clipped by 5 bases and J by 4 bases; unmatched bases: 11.

V is TRBV5-6 and J is TRBJ2-5, with D perhaps TRBD1 (5 bases). Germline V lookup: CDR1 SGHDT, CDR2 YYEEEE. The V gene lost 5 bases and the J gene lost 3 bases, with 8 bases spanning the gap. The CDR3 loop spans 12 amino acids. The CDR3 coding sequence is TGTGCCAGCAGGAAAGGGGAAGAGACCCAGTACTTC. This codes for CASRKGEETQYF.